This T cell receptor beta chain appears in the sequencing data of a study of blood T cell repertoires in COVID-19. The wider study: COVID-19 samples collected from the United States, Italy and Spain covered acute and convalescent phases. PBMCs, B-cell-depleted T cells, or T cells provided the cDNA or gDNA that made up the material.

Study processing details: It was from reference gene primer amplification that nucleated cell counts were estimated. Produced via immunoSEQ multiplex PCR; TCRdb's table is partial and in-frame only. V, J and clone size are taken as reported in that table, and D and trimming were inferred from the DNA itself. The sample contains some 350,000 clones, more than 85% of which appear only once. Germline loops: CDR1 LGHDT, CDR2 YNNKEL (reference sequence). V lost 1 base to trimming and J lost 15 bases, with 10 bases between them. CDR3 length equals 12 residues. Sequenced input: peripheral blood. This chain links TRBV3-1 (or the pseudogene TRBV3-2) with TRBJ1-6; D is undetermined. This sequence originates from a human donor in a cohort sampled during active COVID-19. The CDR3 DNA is TGTGCCAGCAGCCAAGTGGCCCCAAACCTCCACTTT. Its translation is CASSQVAPNLHF.